These 28 T cell receptor beta chains were all obtained from the same sample, sequenced in a study of blood T cell repertoires in COVID-19. Clones were read by immunoSEQ multiplex PCR, and TCRdb kept only the in-frame ones, dropping some. Among roughly 230,000 clones listed, approximately 80% were seen once. Material: peripheral blood. The receptors were sampled from a woman aged 55-70 years with active or convalescent COVID-19.

The CDR3 sequence: CASSLSQGGINEQFF. CDR3 DNA: TGCGCCAGCAGCTTGTCGCAGGGGGGAATCAATGAGCAGTTCTTC. V and J are TRBV5-1 and TRBJ2-1; a possible D gene is TRBD1 (7 bases). Trimming stripped 1 base from V and 6 bases from J, with 14 bases between. CDR3 length equals 15 residues. Germline CDR1 reads SGHRS; CDR2 reads YFSETQ.

The gene calls are TRBV28 and TRBJ1-2; 7 nucleotides agree with TRBD1. Per germline, CDR1 MDHEN and CDR2 SYDVKM. J lost 1 base, V lost 8 bases, and 4 bases had no gene match. CDR3 length equals 13 residues. For the CDR3, the DNA is TGTGCCAGCGGTCGACAGGGTAACTATGGCTACACCTTC. It codes for CASGRQGNYGYTF.

This sequence joins TRBV7-9 and TRBJ1-6; D gene uncertain. V was cut by 1 base and J by 3 bases, with 7 bases left in between. The germline gives CDR1 SEHNR, CDR2 FQNEAQ (reference sequence). The CDR3 is made up of 15 amino acids. In nucleotides, the CDR3 is TGTGCCAGCAGCTTAGTAAGCAACTATAATTCACCCCTCCACTTT. As protein: CASSLVSNYNSPLHF.

The J gene is TRBJ1-5, the V gene TRBV2; D is perhaps TRBD1 (6 bases). The CDR3 totals 13 residues. Germline V gene sequence: CDR1 SNHLY, CDR2 FYNNEI. V was trimmed by 8 bases and J by 2 bases, leaving 10 bases between them. CDR3 sequence: CASGGEGNQPQHF. The CDR3 DNA is TGTGCCAGCGGGGGCGAAGGCAATCAGCCCCAGCATTTT.

V and J are TRBV19 and TRBJ1-5; D unclear. V was pared by 1 base and J by 6 bases, with 7 bases between. This CDR3 is 13 amino acids long. The germline V gene encodes CDR1 LNHDA and CDR2 SQIVND (reference sequence). The CDR3 spells CASSIVRAQPQHF. CDR3 DNA: TGTGCCAGTAGTATAGTGAGGGCTCAGCCCCAGCATTTT.

J is TRBJ1-2 and V is TRBV10-3, with D perhaps TRBD1 (5 bases). The CDR3 runs 17 residues. With 11 bases removed from V and 8 bases from J, the gap between germline ends came to 33 bases. Germline assignment: CDR1 ENHRY and CDR2 SYGVKD. The CDR3 loop is CACRDGKEVVGRDGYTF. The CDR3, as DNA: TGTGCCTGCAGAGACGGGAAAGAGGTGGTAGGGCGGGACGGCTACACCTTC.

The CDR3 DNA reads TGTGCCACCCAGGGGGGCTACGAGCAGTACGTC. This gives the protein CATQGGYEQYV. This chain connects TRBV28 to TRBJ2-7; TRBD1 is a possible D gene (7 bases). From germline, CDR1 is MDHEN and CDR2 SYDVKM. The CDR3 has 11 amino acids. V was clipped by 10 bases and J by 3 bases, with 10 bases between them.

The J gene is TRBJ1-5, the V gene TRBV6-5, with 7 bases lining up with TRBD1. There are 15 residues in the CDR3. V lost 0 bases and J lost 5; bases outside the gene matches: 4. Germline CDR1 and CDR2: MNHEY and SVGAGI. The CDR3 DNA sequence: TGTGCCAGCAGTTACTCAACAGGGGAGGATCAGCCCCAGCATTTT. It encodes CASSYSTGEDQPQHF.

This clone was counted a few times. This sequence joins TRBV6-2 or TRBV6-3 and TRBJ2-7, with D tentatively TRBD2 (5 bases). The V and J ends lost 4 bases and 2 bases respectively, with 9 bases between them. Germline values: CDR1 MNHEY, CDR2 SVGEGT. The CDR3 loop spans 13 amino acids. The CDR3 protein is CASSWAGPYEQYV. The CDR3 DNA sequence: TGTGCCAGCAGTTGGGCGGGCCCCTACGAGCAGTACGTC.

This chain joins TRBV28 and TRBJ1-6, with 8 bases fitting TRBD1. Germline CDR1 reads MDHEN; CDR2 reads SYDVKM. CDR3 length equals 15 residues. The J segment lost 6 bases and the V segment lost 6 bases, leaving 7 bases of the junction unmatched. Here the CDR3 DNA reads TGTGCCAGCAGCCCTCGGACAGGGTTTAATTCACCCCTCCACTTT. Translated: CASSPRTGFNSPLHF.

The genes are TRBV9 and TRBJ1-1; D perhaps matches TRBD1 (6 bases). Germline V gene data show CDR1 as SGDLS and CDR2 as YYNGEE. V was trimmed by 3 bases and J by 1 base, leaving 13 bases between them. The CDR3 spans 15 residues. For the CDR3, the DNA is TGTGCCAGCAGCGATAGGACAGATTCGAACACTGAAGCTTTCTTT. Protein: CASSDRTDSNTEAFF.

CDR3 sequence: CASSPLGRGPYNEQFF. The CDR3 DNA follows: TGTGCCAGCAGCCCTTTAGGGCGGGGGCCGTACAATGAGCAGTTCTTC. The V gene is TRBV7-6, the J gene TRBJ2-1, with D possibly being TRBD2 (7 bases). Trimming left V 5 bases short and J 4 bases short, with 18 bases between. CDR1 and CDR2 (germline): SGHVS, FNYEAQ. The CDR3 contains 16 residues.

The V call is TRBV6-2 or TRBV6-3, the J call TRBJ2-7; D not certain. CDR1 and CDR2 (germline): MNHEY, SVGEGT. Trimming removed 6 bases at V and 2 bases at J, with 8 bases between. CDR3 length equals 12 residues. The CDR3 DNA reads TGTGCCAGCAGCTTACACCCCTACGAGCAGTACGTC. Amino acids: CASSLHPYEQYV.

The V gene is TRBV19, the J gene TRBJ1-2; 7 bases match TRBD1. CDR3 length equals 15 residues. After removal of 6 bases from V and 4 bases from J, the junction contained 11 bases not matched to a gene. Germline CDR1 LNHDA, CDR2 SQIVND (reference sequence). CDR3: CASSRKGQIAYGYTF. As DNA, the CDR3 is TGTGCCAGTAGCCGAAAGGGACAGATTGCCTATGGCTACACCTTC.

The chain joins TRBV3-1 (or the pseudogene TRBV3-2) to TRBJ2-3, with 16 bases aligning to TRBD2. The ends lost 4 bases at V and 6 bases at J; junction bases unmatched: 7. The length of the CDR3 is 17 residues. The V gene's germline CDR1 is LGHDT and CDR2 YNNKEL (reference sequence). The CDR3 reads CASSPGTSGRARDTQYF. CDR3 coding DNA: TGTGCCAGCAGCCCCGGGACTAGCGGGAGGGCCAGGGATACGCAGTATTTT.

In DNA form, the CDR3 reads TGTGCCAGTAGCCCGACAGGGATAAAGGGCTACACCTTC. This gives the protein CASSPTGIKGYTF. The chain couples TRBV19 to TRBJ1-2, with TRBD1 matching over 7 bases. CDR3 length equals 13 residues. Germline V lookup: CDR1 LNHDA, CDR2 SQIVND (reference sequence). V shed 6 bases and J 8 bases; nucleotides not matched to a gene: 9.

This clone was seen more than once but under ten times. This chain connects TRBV6-1 to TRBJ1-2, with TRBD1 identical over 7 bases. Germline trimming cut 4 bases from V and 0 bases from J; bases unmatched to any gene: 17. This CDR3 is 19 amino acids long. CDR1 is MNHNS, CDR2 SASEGT, per germline. The CDR3 protein is CASSARSYGQVGSNYGYTF. The CDR3 DNA is TGTGCCAGCAGTGCCAGGAGCTACGGACAGGTGGGATCTAACTATGGCTACACCTTC.

The chain employs TRBV5-1 and TRBJ2-2; D might be TRBD1 (5 bases). CDR3 size: 16 residues. The germline CDR1 and CDR2 sequences are SGHRS and YFSETQ. Trimming took 4 bases from V and 0 from J, leaving 13 bases between them. The CDR3 sequence is CASSHTTVANTGELFF. CDR3 DNA: TGCGCCAGCAGCCACACGACAGTTGCGAACACCGGGGAGCTGTTTTTT.

V usage is TRBV27 and J usage is TRBJ1-4, with TRBD1 as a possible D gene (6 bases). The CDR3 runs 15 residues. V was pared by 5 bases and J by 2 bases, with 12 bases between. Germline V CDR1 and CDR2: MNHEY, SMNVEV (reference sequence). CDR3 in DNA: TGTGCCAGCAGTCCACGAACAGGGACTAATGAAAAACTGTTTTTT. Its protein is CASSPRTGTNEKLFF.

The genes are TRBV28 and TRBJ1-4; D gene unclear. Germline CDR1 is MDHEN and CDR2 is SYDVKM. Trimming left V 5 bases short and J 7 bases short, with 20 bases between. The CDR3 extends over 16 amino acids. CDR3 loop: CASSPLTGGKSEKLFF. CDR3 in DNA: TGTGCCAGCAGTCCCCTGACCGGCGGGAAGTCTGAAAAACTGTTTTTT. The full variable domain, its missing parts supplied by reference TRBV28 and TRBJ1-4, is DVKVTQSSRYLVKRTGEKVFLECVQDMDHENMFWYRQDPGLGLRLIYFSYDVKMKEKGDIPEGYSVSREKKERFSLILESASTNQTSMYLCASSPLTGGKSEKLFFGSGTQLSVL.

This chain uses TRBV4-2 with TRBJ2-1; tentatively, D is TRBD2 (6 bases). The CDR3 totals 14 residues. V lost 4 bases to trimming and J lost 3 bases, with 10 bases between them. Per the germline V gene, CDR1 is LGHNA and CDR2 is YNFKEQ. The CDR3 reads CASSLAGNYNEQFF. The CDR3, as DNA: TGTGCCAGCAGCCTGGCGGGGAACTACAATGAGCAGTTCTTC.

Only one count was recorded for this clone. The chain uses TRBV3-1 (or the pseudogene TRBV3-2) and TRBJ2-1, with D tentatively TRBD1 (5 bases). Trimming took 2 bases from V and 0 from J, leaving 14 bases between them. From germline, CDR1 is LGHDT and CDR2 YNNKEL (reference sequence). The CDR3 consists of 17 residues. CDR3 loop: CASSQRQGVLSYNEQFF. The CDR3 nucleotides read TGTGCCAGCAGCCAACGTCAAGGGGTTCTCTCCTACAATGAGCAGTTCTTC.

This chain uses TRBV5-1 with TRBJ1-2, with D unclear. Germline lookup yields CDR1 SGHRS and CDR2 YFSETQ. V was trimmed by 4 bases and J by 2 bases, leaving 12 bases between them. The CDR3 covers 14 residues. The CDR3 bases are TGCGCCAGCAGCGCCCGTCCGGGAAACTATGGCTACACCTTC. This codes for CASSARPGNYGYTF.

The chain combines TRBV5-1 with TRBJ2-5; D gene uncertain. CDR1 SGHRS and CDR2 YFSETQ come from the germline V gene. The CDR3 extends over 13 amino acids. The germline V and J ends were trimmed by 5 bases and 5 bases, with 13 bases remaining between them. The CDR3 nucleotides read TGCGCCAGCAGACTGCCTACTCGGGAGACCCAGTACTTC. Its protein is CASRLPTRETQYF.

With respect to this clone: An end of the junction does not agree with germline; a read error may underlie this. The chain joins TRBV30 to TRBJ2-7; 8 nucleotides agree with TRBD1. Looked up from germline, CDR1 is GTSNPN and CDR2 is SVGIG (reference sequence). The CDR3 has 11 residues. In DNA form, the CDR3 reads TGTGCCTGGACCGGACAGGGAAGGGTCCTCTTC. Translated: CAWTGQGRVLF.

The chain combines TRBV2 with TRBJ1-5; D might be TRBD1 (6 bases). CDR1 is SNHLY, CDR2 FYNNEI, per germline. The CDR3 is 16 residues long. Trimming left V 6 bases short and J 4 bases short, with 19 bases between. The CDR3 region has the DNA TGTGCCAGCAGGAGGGAGCGGGGGCACCTTAATCAGCCCCAGCATTTT. It translates to CASRRERGHLNQPQHF.

This clone showed up just a few times. The chain links TRBV27 to TRBJ1-1; weak D call: TRBD1 (6 bases). Looked up from germline, CDR1 is MNHEY and CDR2 is SMNVEV (reference sequence). The CDR3 contains 16 residues. V lost 6 bases to trimming and J lost 4 bases, with 21 bases between them. CDR3 sequence: CASSVRGVSDGTEAFF. The CDR3 DNA follows: TGTGCCAGCAGCGTCAGGGGCGTTTCTGATGGCACTGAAGCTTTCTTT.

The chain recombines TRBV28 with TRBJ1-6; 10 nucleotides match TRBD1. Losses at the gene ends were 2 bases for V and 10 bases for J; bases not matched to a gene: 8. There are 16 residues in the CDR3. Germline CDR1 reads MDHEN; CDR2 reads SYDVKM. The CDR3 spells CASSLRHPTGGSPLHF. The CDR3 DNA follows: TGTGCCAGCAGTTTACGACACCCGACAGGGGGCTCACCCCTCCACTTT.